A selection of T cell receptor beta chains follows, all from one sample in a study of blood T cells in healthy people across ages. Using its own MiXCR run on the 5' RACE reads, TCRdb lists one record per CDR3 protein. The sample consists of 1.6 million or so distinct CDR3 sequences, about 35% of them appearing once. The sequencing input was blood. Receptors were obtained from a woman aged 25 to 39 in good health. Both conserved end residues are part of each CDR3. The order of the fields is J gene, D gene, V gene, clone size, CDR3 DNA, CDR3 protein. The D gene is left open where the match is weak. Size is omitted from some rows. Given values are once, few, many or a class for expanded clones.

j_call: TRBJ2-3; d_call: TRBD1; v_call: TRBV3-1; clone_size: NA; cdr3_nt: TGTGCCAGCAGCCAAGGTATAGGGGGCCAGGATACGCAGTATTTT; cdr3_aa: CASSQGIGGQDTQYF
j_call: TRBJ2-7; d_call: TRBD1; v_call: TRBV15; clone_size: NA; cdr3_nt: TGTGCCACCAGCGGTAGGACAGGGAATTTGGCCGAGCAGTACTTC; cdr3_aa: CATSGRTGNLAEQYF
j_call: TRBJ2-7; d_call: TRBD2; v_call: TRBV7-9; clone_size: few; cdr3_nt: TGTGCCAGCAGTCTAGTCACTAGCGGGGGCTCCTACGAGCAGTACTTC; cdr3_aa: CASSLVTSGGSYEQYF
j_call: TRBJ2-3; d_call: NA; v_call: TRBV12-3/TRBV12-4; clone_size: NA; cdr3_nt: TGTGCCAGCAGTTTCCCCAGGGGTCGAAAGCCAGATACGCAGTATTTT; cdr3_aa: CASSFPRGRKPDTQYF
j_call: TRBJ1-4; d_call: NA; v_call: TRBV6-1; clone_size: NA; cdr3_nt: TGTGCCAGCAGGACAGGATACCTTTATAGTCTGTTTTTT; cdr3_aa: CASRTGYLYSLFF
j_call: TRBJ2-5; d_call: NA; v_call: TRBV7-9; clone_size: NA; cdr3_nt: TGTGCCAGCAGCCCAGGGAGCGTCATGGAGACCCAGTACTTC; cdr3_aa: CASSPGSVMETQYF
j_call: TRBJ2-7; d_call: NA; v_call: TRBV29-1; clone_size: many; cdr3_nt: TGCAGCGTTGATCTGGGGTTTAACTACGAGCAGTACTTC; cdr3_aa: CSVDLGFNYEQYF
j_call: TRBJ1-2; d_call: NA; v_call: TRBV4-1; clone_size: NA; cdr3_nt: TGCGCCAGCAGCCAAGTTCTGGTCTCCGCCTATGGCTACACCTTC; cdr3_aa: CASSQVLVSAYGYTF
j_call: TRBJ1-5; d_call: TRBD1; v_call: TRBV20-1; clone_size: few; cdr3_nt: TGCAGTGCTAGAGGAGGACAGGTTGGGGGTCAGCCCCAGCATTTT; cdr3_aa: CSARGGQVGGQPQHF
j_call: TRBJ2-6; d_call: NA; v_call: TRBV4-1; clone_size: many; cdr3_nt: TGCGCCAGCAGCCAATGGGGAGGACAGGGAGGGTTCCTGACTTTC; cdr3_aa: CASSQWGGQGGFLTF
j_call: TRBJ2-2; d_call: NA; v_call: TRBV7-3; clone_size: NA; cdr3_nt: TGTGCCAGCAGCTTATGGGGGGAGTCCGGGGAGCTGTTTTTT; cdr3_aa: CASSLWGESGELFF
j_call: TRBJ1-1; d_call: TRBD1; v_call: TRBV20-1; clone_size: many; cdr3_nt: TGCAGTGCTTCCAGGGGGTTGTACACTGAAGCTTTCTTT; cdr3_aa: CSASRGLYTEAFF
j_call: TRBJ2-1; d_call: TRBD2; v_call: TRBV27; clone_size: NA; cdr3_nt: TGTGCCAGCAGTCAATCTAGCGGGGGGGCCAGCAATGAGCAGTTCTTC; cdr3_aa: CASSQSSGGASNEQFF
j_call: TRBJ2-1; d_call: NA; v_call: TRBV12-3/TRBV12-4; clone_size: few; cdr3_nt: TGTGCCAGCTACTTTACAGGGTTCGACAATGAGCAGTTCTTC; cdr3_aa: CASYFTGFDNEQFF
j_call: TRBJ2-3; d_call: NA; v_call: TRBV5-1; clone_size: few; cdr3_nt: TGCGCCAGCAGCCTACAAGGGGGGGGGCGCACGGATACGCAGTATTTT; cdr3_aa: CASSLQGGGRTDTQYF
j_call: TRBJ2-5; d_call: NA; v_call: TRBV10-3; clone_size: few; cdr3_nt: TGTGCCATCAGTGGGGGACGGGTCCAAGAGACCCAGTACTTC; cdr3_aa: CAISGGRVQETQYF
j_call: TRBJ2-3; d_call: TRBD1; v_call: TRBV4-2; clone_size: NA; cdr3_nt: TGTGCCAGCAGCCAGGACTTAACAGGGGGGACAGATACGCAGTATTTT; cdr3_aa: CASSQDLTGGTDTQYF
j_call: TRBJ2-3; d_call: NA; v_call: TRBV7-9; clone_size: NA; cdr3_nt: TGTGCCAGCAGCGTCCCGGGGGGCGTTCTAGATACGCAGTATTTT; cdr3_aa: CASSVPGGVLDTQYF
j_call: TRBJ1-1; d_call: NA; v_call: TRBV10-3; clone_size: NA; cdr3_nt: TGTGCCATCGGTGGGGTCAGGGGGAACACTGAAGCTTTCTTT; cdr3_aa: CAIGGVRGNTEAFF
j_call: TRBJ2-5; d_call: NA; v_call: TRBV24-1; clone_size: NA; cdr3_nt: TGTGCCACCAGTGCCCGTAGAGCATCTAGCATGGTCCTTGAGACCCAGTACTTC; cdr3_aa: CATSARRASSMVLETQYF
j_call: TRBJ2-1; d_call: TRBD2; v_call: TRBV6-6; clone_size: NA; cdr3_nt: TGTGCCAGCAGGGGGACTAGCGGGGGGGACTACAATGAGCAGTTCTTC; cdr3_aa: CASRGTSGGDYNEQFF
j_call: TRBJ1-2; d_call: TRBD1; v_call: TRBV6-6; clone_size: few; cdr3_nt: TGTGCCAGCACCCCTGACAGGGCGAACTATGGCTACACCTTC; cdr3_aa: CASTPDRANYGYTF
j_call: TRBJ2-7; d_call: NA; v_call: TRBV5-5; clone_size: many; cdr3_nt: TGTGCCAGCAGAGCCGGAGGGGACGGAAGCTCCTACGAGCAGTACTTC; cdr3_aa: CASRAGGDGSSYEQYF
j_call: TRBJ2-5; d_call: TRBD2; v_call: TRBV20-1; clone_size: NA; cdr3_nt: TGCAGTGCTAGAGGGTCGCTAGCGGGAAGGGGGGTGGAAGAGACCCAGTACTTC; cdr3_aa: CSARGSLAGRGVEETQYF
j_call: TRBJ2-7; d_call: TRBD2; v_call: TRBV7-9; clone_size: NA; cdr3_nt: TGTGCCAGCAGCTTAGCAGGGACTAGCGTCTACGAGCAGTACTTC; cdr3_aa: CASSLAGTSVYEQYF
j_call: TRBJ1-6; d_call: NA; v_call: TRBV12-3/TRBV12-4; clone_size: NA; cdr3_nt: TGTGCCAGCGGTACAGGGCTGGGGTTTTCACCCCTCCACTTT; cdr3_aa: CASGTGLGFSPLHF
j_call: TRBJ2-5; d_call: NA; v_call: TRBV7-2; clone_size: NA; cdr3_nt: TGTGCCAGCAGCGTCGATTGGTACAATGAGCAGTACTTC; cdr3_aa: CASSVDWYNEQYF
j_call: TRBJ2-2; d_call: NA; v_call: TRBV4-2; clone_size: NA; cdr3_nt: TGTGCCAGCAGACTAGTAGCGGTGACGAACACCGGGGAGCTGTTTTTT; cdr3_aa: CASRLVAVTNTGELFF
j_call: TRBJ2-7; d_call: TRBD2; v_call: TRBV5-5; clone_size: NA; cdr3_nt: TGTGCCAGCAGCTTGCGAGGGGAGGGAACCTACGAGCAGTACTTC; cdr3_aa: CASSLRGEGTYEQYF
j_call: TRBJ1-1; d_call: NA; v_call: TRBV7-9; clone_size: NA; cdr3_nt: TGTGCCAGCAGCTTTTGGGAGGGAGAACTTCCCGAAGCTTTCTTT; cdr3_aa: CASSFWEGELPEAFF
j_call: TRBJ2-7; d_call: NA; v_call: TRBV10-3; clone_size: NA; cdr3_nt: TGTGCCATCAGTGAGTACAGAAGCTCCTCCGTGGCCTACGAGCAGTACTTC; cdr3_aa: CAISEYRSSSVAYEQYF
j_call: TRBJ2-3; d_call: NA; v_call: TRBV5-5; clone_size: few; cdr3_nt: TGTGCCAGCAGCATCCAGAGCTCCACAGATACGCAGTATTTT; cdr3_aa: CASSIQSSTDTQYF
j_call: TRBJ2-7; d_call: NA; v_call: TRBV10-1; clone_size: few; cdr3_nt: TGCGCCAGCAGTGCGACGTCCGGCTACGAGCAGTACTTC; cdr3_aa: CASSATSGYEQYF
j_call: TRBJ2-3; d_call: NA; v_call: TRBV20-1; clone_size: NA; cdr3_nt: TGCAGTGCCGAGAAAAGGGGGACTGACACAGATACGCAGTATTTT; cdr3_aa: CSAEKRGTDTDTQYF
j_call: TRBJ2-2; d_call: NA; v_call: TRBV20-1; clone_size: few; cdr3_nt: TGCAGTGCCACATACACCGGGGAGCTGTTTTTT; cdr3_aa: CSATYTGELFF
j_call: TRBJ2-1; d_call: TRBD1; v_call: TRBV7-9; clone_size: many; cdr3_nt: TGTGCCAGCAGCTTCGGGACAGACAATGAGCAGTTCTTC; cdr3_aa: CASSFGTDNEQFF
j_call: TRBJ2-3; d_call: NA; v_call: TRBV7-9; clone_size: few; cdr3_nt: TGTGCCAGCAGCTTGGCCACCGGGGATACGCAGTATTTT; cdr3_aa: CASSLATGDTQYF
j_call: TRBJ2-7; d_call: TRBD2; v_call: TRBV27; clone_size: few; cdr3_nt: TGTGCCAGCAGTCCCTCTAGCGGGAGGCTCCTCTCCTACGAGCAGTACTTC; cdr3_aa: CASSPSSGRLLSYEQYF
j_call: TRBJ2-4; d_call: NA; v_call: TRBV27; clone_size: NA; cdr3_nt: TGTGCCAGCAGCCTCCAGGTTTCGAACAAAAACATTCAGTACTTC; cdr3_aa: CASSLQVSNKNIQYF
j_call: TRBJ2-2; d_call: NA; v_call: TRBV25-1; clone_size: NA; cdr3_nt: TGTGCCAGCATAGGACGGGTAGACACCGGGGAGCTGTTTTTT; cdr3_aa: CASIGRVDTGELFF
j_call: TRBJ2-1; d_call: NA; v_call: TRBV9; clone_size: few; cdr3_nt: TGTGCCAGCAGCGTAGCAGCGGCGGGGTTAGGCTCCTACAATGAGCAGTTCTTC; cdr3_aa: CASSVAAAGLGSYNEQFF
j_call: TRBJ2-3; d_call: NA; v_call: TRBV3-1; clone_size: NA; cdr3_nt: TGTGCCAGCAGCCAAGGACTAGGTTTAGGCACAGATACGCAGTATTTT; cdr3_aa: CASSQGLGLGTDTQYF
j_call: TRBJ2-3; d_call: NA; v_call: TRBV6-1; clone_size: few; cdr3_nt: TGTGCCAGCAGACAGTGGGCCGCAGATACGCAGTATTTT; cdr3_aa: CASRQWAADTQYF
j_call: TRBJ2-5; d_call: NA; v_call: TRBV20-1; clone_size: few; cdr3_nt: TGCAGTGCTAGCGAGCGGACCCGACGGGAGACCCAGTACTTC; cdr3_aa: CSASERTRRETQYF